Listed here are 14 T cell receptor beta chains from one sample, sequenced in a study of blood T cells in healthy people across ages. Combining a sample-barcoded 5' primer with a J-beta primer mix, a second PCR ran for roughly 7 to 11 cycles. TCRdb passed the 5' RACE reads through MiXCR, listing each CDR3 protein once. Here the sample spans fewer than 2,000,000 distinct CDR3 sequences, roughly 30% being singletons. Sequencing was done on a sample of blood. Receptors were obtained from a woman aged 25 to 39 in good health.

The chain recombines TRBV5-1 with TRBJ2-5, with TRBD1 identical over 8 bases. Germline values: CDR1 SGHRS, CDR2 YFSETQ. Trimming took 6 bases from V and 2 from J; bases not matched to a gene: 9. The CDR3 is 15 amino acids. CDR3 in amino acids: CASNRGQERQETQYF. The DNA of the CDR3 is TGCGCCAGCAACCGGGGACAGGAAAGACAAGAGACCCAGTACTTC.

V and J are TRBV3-1 and TRBJ2-7, with TRBD1 matching over 9 bases. Per the germline V gene, CDR1 is LGHDT and CDR2 is YNNKEL (reference sequence). With V trimmed by 8 bases and J by 9 bases, 14 bases remained unmatched. The CDR3 length is 14 residues. The CDR3: CASGPGQGRGGQYF. DNA for the CDR3: TGTGCCAGCGGTCCGGGACAGGGACGGGGAGGGCAGTACTTC.

V gene TRBV29-1 combines with J gene TRBJ1-2; D is unclear. This CDR3 has 11 residues. The ends were cut back, 6 bases at V and 4 bases at J, with 9 bases in the middle. CDR1 SQVTM and CDR2 ANQGSEA come from the germline V gene. CDR3 bases: TGCAGCGTCCTTTACAGCTATGGCTACACCTTC. It specifies CSVLYSYGYTF.

V gene TRBV27 combines with J gene TRBJ2-3, with 16 bases lining up with TRBD2. This CDR3 is 17 amino acids long. With V trimmed by 2 bases and J by 5 bases, 4 bases remained unmatched. Germline loops: CDR1 MNHEY, CDR2 SMNVEV (reference sequence). The DNA of the CDR3 is TGTGCCAGCAGTTTAGGGACTAGCGGGAGGGCCGTAGATACGCAGTATTTT. Translating gives CASSLGTSGRAVDTQYF.

This clonotype was detected a few times. The chain recombines TRBV11-3 with TRBJ2-7; a weak D match, TRBD2 (5 bases). This CDR3 comprises 13 residues. CDR1 is SGHNT and CDR2 is YENEEA in the germline V gene. Trimming cost V 5 bases and J 5 bases, with 13 bases left between them. CDR3 nucleotides: TGTGCCAGCAGCCACGGGGTTGGCAACGAGCAGTACTTC. Amino acids: CASSHGVGNEQYF.

This clonotype was counted between two and nine times. V and J are TRBV9 and TRBJ2-7; no definite D call. CDR1 and CDR2 (germline): SGDLS, YYNGEE. This CDR3 is built from 14 residues. V lost 0 bases and J 2 bases, leaving 9 bases between the germline ends. CDR3 nucleotide sequence: TGTGCCAGCAGCGTAGGTACGACCCCCTACGAGCAGTACTTC. Translating gives CASSVGTTPYEQYF.

There are a few counts of this clonotype. The chain combines TRBV20-1 with TRBJ2-2; no reliable D call. CDR1 is DFQATT, CDR2 SNEGSKA, per germline (reference sequence). The CDR3 runs 14 residues. V was shortened by 3 bases and J by 0 bases, with 8 bases between the two germline ends. CDR3 sequence reads: CSARGGANTGELFF. CDR3 DNA: TGCAGTGCTAGGGGTGGGGCGAACACCGGGGAGCTGTTTTTT.

The chain has TRBV28 and TRBJ1-5; D not certain. This CDR3 spans 19 amino acids. Between the trimmed V and J ends, which lost 3 bases and 1 base, there was a span of 22 bases. The germline CDR1 and CDR2 sequences are MDHEN and SYDVKM. The CDR3 is CASSFPIFKGGRSNQPQHF. CDR3 in DNA: TGTGCCAGCAGTTTTCCTATCTTTAAGGGAGGGCGGAGCAATCAGCCCCAGCATTTT. The whole variable domain, filled in from reference TRBV28 and TRBJ1-5, reads DVKVTQSSRYLVKRTGEKVFLECVQDMDHENMFWYRQDPGLGLRLIYFSYDVKMKEKGDIPEGYSVSREKKERFSLILESASTNQTSMYLCASSFPIFKGGRSNQPQHFGDGTRLSIL.

This chain connects TRBV5-6 to TRBJ2-5, with 9 bases lining up with TRBD2. CDR1 SGHDT and CDR2 YYEEEE come from the germline V gene. V shed 2 bases, J shed 5 bases, and the junction held 13 bases outside the gene matches. This CDR3 has 17 amino acids. The chain's CDR3 is CASSFILAGTRAETQYF. The CDR3 DNA sequence: TGTGCCAGCAGCTTCATACTAGCGGGTACACGAGCGGAGACCCAGTACTTC. Looking up the rest from reference TRBV5-6 and TRBJ2-5 gives the full variable domain: DAGVTQSPTHLIKTRGQQVTLRCSPKSGHDTVSWYQQALGQGPQFIFQYYEEEERQRGNFPDRFSGHQFPNYSSELNVNALLLGDSALYLCASSFILAGTRAETQYFGPGTRLLVL.

The rearrangement links TRBV4-2 to TRBJ2-2; 10 bases match TRBD2. V was clipped by 0 bases and J by 1 base; unmatched bases: 2. This CDR3 has 17 residues. The germline CDR1 and CDR2 sequences are LGHNA and YNFKEQ. CDR3 DNA sequence: TGTGCCAGCAGCCAAGACCTAGCGGGGGAGAACACCGGGGAGCTGTTTTTT. Encoded protein: CASSQDLAGENTGELFF.

This clonotype was observed a handful of times. The chain joins TRBV7-3 to TRBJ2-1, with a weak D call TRBD2 (6 bases). The CDR3 runs 14 residues. The V gene lost 0 bases and the J gene lost 15 bases, with 18 bases spanning the gap. CDR1 is SGHTA, CDR2 FQGTGA, per germline. The CDR3 nucleotides read TGTGCCAGCAGCTTAACGCCTAGCGCAGCCCCGGGGTTCTTC. The encoded protein is CASSLTPSAAPGFF.

This clonotype is a singleton in its sample. The genes are TRBV6-4 and TRBJ1-2, with 9 bases that match TRBD1. V lost 3 bases, J lost 9 bases, and 5 bases stayed unmatched. Germline V gene data show CDR1 as MRHNA and CDR2 as SNTAGT. The CDR3 spans 13 residues. CDR3 sequence reads: CASSEGQGLSYTF. The CDR3 DNA follows: TGTGCCAGCAGTGAGGGACAGGGTTTGAGCTACACCTTC.

The V gene is TRBV5-1, the J gene TRBJ2-2; TRBD1 might be the D (5 bases). The V gene's germline CDR1 is SGHRS and CDR2 YFSETQ. The V end lost 6 bases, the J end lost 4 bases, and 10 bases lay between the germline ends. The CDR3 sequence is 13 residues long. CDR3 DNA: TGCGCCAGCACCAACCAGGGCACCGGGGAGCTGTTTTTT. Protein sequence: CASTNQGTGELFF.

The rearrangement links TRBV20-1 to TRBJ2-3, with D possibly being TRBD2 (6 bases). V lost 1 base and J 0 bases, leaving 8 bases between the germline ends. This CDR3 is 14 amino acids long. The germline V gene has CDR1 DFQATT and CDR2 SNEGSKA (reference sequence). CDR3 in DNA: TGCAGTGCTAGAGGCGGGACTAGCACAGATACGCAGTATTTT. Translated: CSARGGTSTDTQYF.